Reported below is one TCR beta chain. Its antigen is currently unknown. This sample is drawn from a study of T cell repertoires in cytomegalovirus infection. Study-wide context: Peptides in the study included HLA-C-restricted and HLA-B-restricted CMV epitopes. Indications came from public TCR beta signatures; they pointed to CMV infection and to a matching HLA type.

CDR1 MNHNS and CDR2 SASEGT come from the germline V gene. Trimming took 2 bases from V and 0 from J, leaving 11 bases between them. This CDR3 is built from 16 residues. TCRdb recomputed calls from the reads with MiXCR, one row per CDR3 protein. The sample lists hundreds of thousands of distinct CDR3 sequences, around 31% occurring once. Regarding the study as a whole: The study found HLA-C-restricted CMV-specific TCR beta clonotypes dominating the ex vivo response. Carriage of CMV together with the relevant HLA was identifiable through cumulative public TCR beta family frequency.

The material sequenced was cultured PBMCs, taken from culture after CMV antigen stimulation. This chain joins TRBV6-1 and TRBJ1-3; D is ambiguous. The TCR was taken from a human donor in good health (CMV status not recorded). Some clones in this sample may be carry-over from other donors' samples. The CDR3 DNA is TGTGCCAGCAGTGAACAGCCAACTCTCTCTGGAAACACCATATATTTT. It encodes CASSEQPTLSGNTIYF.